A selection of T cell receptor beta chains follows, all from one sample in a study of early T cells in non-severe SARS-CoV-2 infection. MiXCR, run by TCRdb on the 5' RACE reads, gives a single entry per CDR3 protein. The sample consists of 30,000 to 35,000 distinct CDR3 sequences, 4.1% of them appearing once. The sample taken for sequencing was whole blood. All receptors derive from an adult who was a healthcare worker with PCR-confirmed SARS-CoV-2 infection or an uninfected control (not recorded which). The CDR3 runs from the conserved cysteine through the conserved F or W. The D gene is left open where the match is weak. Clone size is shown for a subset of rows, as once, few, many or a class of expanded clone.

TGTGCCACCAGTGATTTCAGTCTTCTCGGAGGGCAGTACTTC	CATSDFSLLGGQYF	TRBJ2-7	-	-	TRBV24-1
TGTGCCAGTAGTAAAGGCGGGAGTGGTGCAGATACGCAGTATTTT	CASSKGGSGADTQYF	TRBJ2-3	TRBD2	many	TRBV19
TGTGCCAGCAGTTACTCGGGGAGGAGGGACACTGAAGCTTTCTTT	CASSYSGRRDTEAFF	TRBJ1-1	-	-	TRBV6-5
TGTGCCAGCAGATCCCGTGCAGTTGCAACTAATGAAAAACTGTTTTTT	CASRSRAVATNEKLFF	TRBJ1-4	-	-	TRBV2
TGTGCCAGCAGTTATCGGGCGGGAGGAGATACGCAGTATTTT	CASSYRAGGDTQYF	TRBJ2-3	TRBD2	many	TRBV6-5
TGTGCCAGCAGTGAGCAGGGGGCGACCTTTGGCTACACCTTC	CASSEQGATFGYTF	TRBJ1-2	TRBD1	-	TRBV2
TGTGCCAGCAGCCAAGAGGGTGGCACCGGGGAGCTGTTTTTT	CASSQEGGTGELFF	TRBJ2-2	-	few	TRBV3-1
TGTGCCAGCAGTGATTTAGCGGGGGTATATACGCAGTATTTT	CASSDLAGVYTQYF	TRBJ2-3	TRBD2	many	TRBV6-1
TGTGCTACTGGAGGAGCGGGGGATAGCACAGATACGCAGTATTTT	CATGGAGDSTDTQYF	TRBJ2-3	TRBD2	many	TRBV7-2
TGTGCCAGCAGCCAACTCCGACAGGGGTACGAGCAGTACTTC	CASSQLRQGYEQYF	TRBJ2-7	TRBD1	many	TRBV14
TGCAGTGCTAGAGATCGACCAACTGACTATGGCTACACCTTC	CSARDRPTDYGYTF	TRBJ1-2	-	few	TRBV20-1
TGTGCCAGCGAGGTTCTAGCGGGACTTACCGGGGAGCTGTTTTTT	CASEVLAGLTGELFF	TRBJ2-2	TRBD2	many	TRBV11-2
TGTGCCAGCAGCCCGACAGGGCGTTTTCTCGGGGCCAACGTCCTGACTTTC	CASSPTGRFLGANVLTF	TRBJ2-6	TRBD1	many	TRBV28
TGTGCCAGCAGCTTTTCTAGAGCTGAGCAGTTCTTC	CASSFSRAEQFF	TRBJ2-1	-	many	TRBV7-2
TGTGCCAGCAGTTTCACAGGGGTCAACATCTACACCTTC	CASSFTGVNIYTF	TRBJ1-2	TRBD1	few	TRBV6-5
TGTGCCAGCAGTTTCGCCCGGCAATACACCATATATTTT	CASSFARQYTIYF	TRBJ1-3	-	many	TRBV12-3/TRBV12-4
TGTGCCAGCAGCAAAGTAAACCGGGAAGGTAATGAAAAACTGTTTTTT	CASSKVNREGNEKLFF	TRBJ1-4	-	many	TRBV21-1
TGTGCCAGCAGCATCGGACAGGAAGAGACCCAGTACTTC	CASSIGQEETQYF	TRBJ2-5	TRBD1	many	TRBV7-7
TGTGCCAGCAGCTTAGTTGGGGAGGGATTGACCGATGAGCAGTTCTTC	CASSLVGEGLTDEQFF	TRBJ2-1	TRBD2	many	TRBV7-9
TGCAGCGTTGAAGAAAGAGCCCGGGGCGGCCAGTACTTC	CSVEERARGGQYF	TRBJ2-5	-	many	TRBV29-1
TGTGCCAGCAGCTTGAATGTGTTAAGCTCTGGGGCCAACGTCCTGACTTTC	CASSLNVLSSGANVLTF	TRBJ2-6	-	few	TRBV5-4
TGCAGTGCTAGTCTAGGGGGGGCAGATACGCAGTATTTT	CSASLGGADTQYF	TRBJ2-3	-	-	TRBV20-1
TGTGCCAGTACCCAGGATAGGGTGGACACCGGGGAGCTGTTTTTT	CASTQDRVDTGELFF	TRBJ2-2	-	many	TRBV19
TGTGCCAGCTCACCACCGGCGGGACAAACTGAAGCTTTCTTT	CASSPPAGQTEAFF	TRBJ1-1	-	few	TRBV18
TGTGCCAGCCGTCGGACGGCGGGATCGGGCACCGGGGAGCTGTTTTTT	CASRRTAGSGTGELFF	TRBJ2-2	-	many	TRBV9
TGTGCCAGCTCACCCCCGGGACAGAGCTATGGCTACACCTTC	CASSPPGQSYGYTF	TRBJ1-2	TRBD1	many	TRBV18
TGTGCCAGCAGCTTAGCCCCGGACGGCTCCTACGAGCAGTACTTC	CASSLAPDGSYEQYF	TRBJ2-7	-	many	TRBV7-6
TGTGCCAGCTCACCACCGTCGGGCGAGCAGTACTTC	CASSPPSGEQYF	TRBJ2-7	-	few	TRBV18
TGTGCCATCGAAAAAGTTAAGGGCATCCTTAGGGAGCAGTACTTC	CAIEKVKGILREQYF	TRBJ2-7	-	many	TRBV27
TGTGCCAGCAGCCAGGTCGCTAGCGGCCCCGGAGAGACCCAGTACTTC	CASSQVASGPGETQYF	TRBJ2-5	TRBD2	many	TRBV3-1
TGTGCCAGCAGCTGGACTAGCGGGGATTACAATGAGCAGTTCTTC	CASSWTSGDYNEQFF	TRBJ2-1	TRBD2	many	TRBV3-1
TGCAGCGCTCGTGGGGCTAGCGGGGGATCCCAGTACTTC	CSARGASGGSQYF	TRBJ2-5	TRBD2	many	TRBV29-1